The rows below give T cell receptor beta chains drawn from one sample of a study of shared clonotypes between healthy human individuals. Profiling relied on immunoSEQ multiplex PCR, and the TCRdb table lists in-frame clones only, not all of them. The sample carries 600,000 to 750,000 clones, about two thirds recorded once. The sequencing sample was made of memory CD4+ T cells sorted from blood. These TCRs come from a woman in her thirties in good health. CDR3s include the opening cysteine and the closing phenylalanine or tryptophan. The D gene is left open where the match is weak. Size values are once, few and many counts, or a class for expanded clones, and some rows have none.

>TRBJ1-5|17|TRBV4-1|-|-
CASSQNPGFNSNQPQHF
TGCGCCAGCAGTCAAAACCCAGGATTTAATAGCAATCAGCCCCAGCATTTT
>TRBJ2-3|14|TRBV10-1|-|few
CASSKDSSTDTQYF
TGCGCCAGCAGCAAGGACTCAAGCACAGATACGCAGTATTTT
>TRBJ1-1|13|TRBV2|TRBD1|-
CASTGQGDTEAFF
TGTGCCAGCACGGGACAGGGCGACACTGAAGCTTTCTTT
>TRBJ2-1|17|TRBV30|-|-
CAWSAWGGRQEGNEQFF
TGTGCCTGGAGTGCCTGGGGGGGGCGCCAGGAGGGGAATGAGCAGTTCTTC
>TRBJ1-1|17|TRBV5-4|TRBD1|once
CASSLADRGRLGTEAFF
TGTGCCAGCAGCTTGGCGGACAGGGGGCGACTGGGGACTGAAGCTTTCTTT
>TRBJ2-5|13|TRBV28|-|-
CASRRGGEETQYF
TGTGCCAGCCGCCGGGGCGGGGAAGAGACCCAGTACTTC
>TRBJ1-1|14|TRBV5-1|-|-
CASSPDTLNTEAFF
TGCGCCAGCAGCCCTGACACTTTGAACACTGAAGCTTTCTTT
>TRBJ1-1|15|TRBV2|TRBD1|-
CASISTGSRTAEAFF
TGTGCCAGCATCTCGACAGGGTCCCGTACCGCTGAAGCTTTCTTT
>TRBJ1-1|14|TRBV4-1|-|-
CASSQTTRVTEAFF
TGCGCCAGCAGCCAGACAACCAGGGTCACTGAAGCTTTCTTT
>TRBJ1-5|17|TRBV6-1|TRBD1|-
CASSEAQVRGRGKPQHF
TGTGCCAGCAGTGAAGCGCAGGTCAGGGGGCGAGGGAAGCCCCAGCATTTT
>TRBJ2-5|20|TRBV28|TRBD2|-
CASTRTQTGTSGRFAETQYF
TGTGCCAGCACCCGCACTCAGACCGGGACTAGCGGGAGGTTTGCTGAGACCCAGTACTTC
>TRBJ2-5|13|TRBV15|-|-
CATSNLRRETQYF
TGTGCCACCAGCAACTTGCGGAGAGAGACCCAGTACTTC
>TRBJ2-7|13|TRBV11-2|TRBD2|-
CASSPRTRDEQYF
TGTGCCAGCAGCCCCCGGACTAGAGACGAGCAGTACTTC
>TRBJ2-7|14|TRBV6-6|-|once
CASSYSRLFYEQYF
TGTGCCAGCAGTTACTCCCGACTATTCTACGAGCAGTACTTC
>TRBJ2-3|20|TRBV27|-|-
CASSLSISPSAYLSTDTQYF
TGTGCCAGCAGTTTATCGATAAGTCCTAGCGCCTACCTTAGCACAGATACGCAGTATTTT
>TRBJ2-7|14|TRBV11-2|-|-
CASSSGFVSYEQYF
TGTGCCAGCAGCTCCGGTTTTGTCTCCTACGAGCAGTACTTC
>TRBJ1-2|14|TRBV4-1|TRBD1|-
CASSRKTGADGYTF
TGCGCCAGCAGCCGGAAAACAGGGGCGGACGGCTACACCTTC
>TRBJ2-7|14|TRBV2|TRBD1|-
CASRRDSSSYEQYF
TGTGCCAGCAGGAGGGACAGCAGCTCCTACGAGCAGTACTTC
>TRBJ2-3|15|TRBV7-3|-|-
CASSPSRSRTDTQYF
TGTGCCAGCAGCCCAAGCCGATCACGCACAGATACGCAGTATTTT
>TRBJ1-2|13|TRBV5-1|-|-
CASSSDSSIGYTF
TGCGCCAGCAGCTCTGACAGTAGCATAGGCTACACCTTC
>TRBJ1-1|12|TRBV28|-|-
CASNPMNTEAFF
TGTGCCAGCAATCCCATGAACACTGAAGCTTTCTTT
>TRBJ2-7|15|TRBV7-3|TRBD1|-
CASAIQGQGPYEQYF
TGTGCCAGCGCCATCCAAGGACAGGGGCCCTACGAGCAGTACTTC
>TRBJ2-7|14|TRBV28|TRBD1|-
CASRWGQGGYEQYF
TGTGCCAGCAGATGGGGACAGGGGGGATACGAGCAGTACTTC
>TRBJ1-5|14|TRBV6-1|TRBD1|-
CAIADRGSNQPQHF
TGTGCCATCGCCGACAGGGGAAGCAATCAGCCCCAGCATTTT
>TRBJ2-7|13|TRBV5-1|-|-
CASSLESGGEQYF
TGCGCCAGCAGCTTGGAGAGTGGGGGAGAGCAGTACTTC
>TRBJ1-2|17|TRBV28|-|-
CASRPQGSAMTNYGYTF
TGTGCCAGCAGGCCACAGGGATCGGCTATGACTAACTATGGCTACACCTTC
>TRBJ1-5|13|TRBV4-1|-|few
CASSRDATKPQHF
TGCGCCAGCAGCCGGGACGCGACCAAGCCCCAGCATTTT
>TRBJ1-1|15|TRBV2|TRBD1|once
CASSEFGTENTEAFF
TGTGCCAGCAGTGAATTTGGGACAGAGAACACTGAAGCTTTCTTT
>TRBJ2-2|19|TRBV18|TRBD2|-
CASSPQGLAGEGTTGELFF
TGTGCCAGCTCACCCCAGGGACTAGCGGGAGAAGGGACCACCGGGGAGCTGTTTTTT
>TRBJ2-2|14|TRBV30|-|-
CAWTRDGLSGELFF
TGTGCCTGGACCCGGGACGGACTATCCGGGGAGCTGTTTTTT
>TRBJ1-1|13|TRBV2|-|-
CASSPHENTEAFF
TGTGCCAGCAGCCCCCACGAGAACACTGAAGCTTTCTTT
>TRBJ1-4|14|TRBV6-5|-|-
CASSQQESNEKLFF
TGTGCCAGCTCCCAACAGGAGAGTAATGAAAAACTGTTTTTT
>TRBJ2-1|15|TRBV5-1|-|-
CASSLGDRDYNEQFF
TGCGCCAGCAGCTTGGGGGACCGTGATTACAATGAGCAGTTCTTC
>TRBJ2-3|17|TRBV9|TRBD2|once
CASSVGTSGRATDTQYF
TGTGCCAGCAGCGTAGGTACTAGCGGGAGGGCCACAGATACGCAGTATTTT
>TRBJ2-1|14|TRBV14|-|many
CASSLMSGPNEQFF
TGTGCCAGCAGCCTTATGTCTGGGCCCAATGAGCAGTTCTTC
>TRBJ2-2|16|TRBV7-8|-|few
CASSLDTYLNTGELFF
TGTGCCAGCAGCTTAGATACGTATCTGAACACCGGGGAGCTGTTTTTT
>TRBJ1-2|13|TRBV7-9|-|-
CASSFATEYGYTF
TGTGCCAGCAGCTTCGCGACGGAATATGGCTACACCTTC
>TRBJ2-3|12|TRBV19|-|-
CASSTSSDTQYF
TGTGCCAGTAGTACCTCGTCGGATACGCAGTATTTT
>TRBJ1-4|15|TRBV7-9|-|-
CASSLAGDPGGKLFF
TGTGCCAGCAGCTTAGCCGGGGACCCGGGAGGAAAACTGTTTTTT
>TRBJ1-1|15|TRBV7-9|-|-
CASSLDVGGFPEAFF
TGTGCCAGCAGCTTAGATGTTGGGGGATTCCCTGAAGCTTTCTTT
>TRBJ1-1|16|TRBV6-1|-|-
CASSEASTGTRGEAFF
TGTGCCAGCAGTGAAGCCAGCACAGGGACGAGGGGTGAAGCTTTCTTT
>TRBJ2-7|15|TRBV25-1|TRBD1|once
CATNPGQGQTYEQYF
TGTGCCACTAATCCCGGACAGGGGCAAACCTACGAGCAGTACTTC
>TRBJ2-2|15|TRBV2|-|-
CASSERQLVTGELFF
TGTGCCAGCAGTGAGCGGCAGTTGGTTACCGGGGAGCTGTTTTTT
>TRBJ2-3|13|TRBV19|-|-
CASSIMGADTQYF
TGTGCCAGTAGTATCATGGGTGCAGATACGCAGTATTTT
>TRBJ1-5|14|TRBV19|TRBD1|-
CASRSRGSNQPQHF
TGTGCCAGTAGGAGCAGGGGGAGCAATCAGCCCCAGCATTTT
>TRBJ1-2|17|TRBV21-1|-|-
CANPGDRELPPPYGYTF
TGTGCCAACCCCGGGGACAGGGAACTCCCCCCTCCCTATGGCTACACCTTC